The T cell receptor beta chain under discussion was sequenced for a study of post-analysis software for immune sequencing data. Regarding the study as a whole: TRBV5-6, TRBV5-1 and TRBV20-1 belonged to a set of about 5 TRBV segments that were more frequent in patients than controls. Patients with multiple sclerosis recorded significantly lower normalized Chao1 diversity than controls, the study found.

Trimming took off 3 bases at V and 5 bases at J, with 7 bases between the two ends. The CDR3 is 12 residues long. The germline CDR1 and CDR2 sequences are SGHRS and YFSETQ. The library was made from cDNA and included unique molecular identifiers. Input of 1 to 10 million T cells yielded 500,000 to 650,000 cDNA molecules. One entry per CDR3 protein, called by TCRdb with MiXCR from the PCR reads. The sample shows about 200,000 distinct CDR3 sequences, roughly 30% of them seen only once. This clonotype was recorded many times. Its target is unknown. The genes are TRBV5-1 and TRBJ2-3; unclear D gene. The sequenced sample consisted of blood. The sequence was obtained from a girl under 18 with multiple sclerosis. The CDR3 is CASSSTGDTQYF. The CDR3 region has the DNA TGCGCCAGCAGCTCTACGGGAGATACGCAGTATTTT.